This T cell receptor (beta chain) emerged from a study of CD8 T cells in Susac syndrome. The RNA, about 0.45 to 1 ug, was put through reverse transcription using random hexamers. In TCRdb, the immunoSEQ multiplex PCR reads were re-called with MiXCR into one record per CDR3 protein. The table shows around 69,000 distinct CDR3 sequences, with 96% occurring only once. J gave up 1 base and V 0 bases, and 5 bases lay outside the gene matches. Per germline, CDR1 SGHRS and CDR2 YFSETQ. The CDR3 has 16 residues. The chain employs TRBV5-1 and TRBJ2-3; 7 bases match TRBD2. The sample consisted of CD4+ T cells from PBMCs. The sequence was obtained from a human donor with multiple sclerosis. The CDR3 loop reads CASSLVTSRGTDTQYF. The CDR3 nucleotides read TGCGCCAGCAGCTTGGTGACTAGCCGGGGCACAGATACGCAGTATTTT.